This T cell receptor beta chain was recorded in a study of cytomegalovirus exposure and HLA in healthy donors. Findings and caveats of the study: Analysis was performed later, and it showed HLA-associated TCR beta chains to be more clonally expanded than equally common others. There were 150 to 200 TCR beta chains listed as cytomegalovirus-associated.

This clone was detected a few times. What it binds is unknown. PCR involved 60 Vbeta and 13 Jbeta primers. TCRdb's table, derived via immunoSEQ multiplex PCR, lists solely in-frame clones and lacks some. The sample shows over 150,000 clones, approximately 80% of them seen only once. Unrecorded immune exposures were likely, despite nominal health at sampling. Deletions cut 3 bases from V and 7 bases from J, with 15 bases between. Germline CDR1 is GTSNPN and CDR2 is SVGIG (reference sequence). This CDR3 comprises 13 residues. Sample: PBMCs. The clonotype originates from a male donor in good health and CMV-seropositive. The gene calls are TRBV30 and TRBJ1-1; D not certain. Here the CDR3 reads CAWSRPPQREAFF. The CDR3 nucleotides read TGTGCCTGGAGCAGACCCCCCCAGCGTGAAGCTTTCTTT. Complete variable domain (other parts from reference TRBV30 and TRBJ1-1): SQTIHQWPATLVQPVGSPLSLECTVEGTSNPNLYWYRQAAGRGLQLLFYSVGIGQISSEVPQNLSASRPQDRQFILSSKKLLLSDSGFYLCAWSRPPQREAFFGQGTRLTVV.